This T cell receptor (beta chain) was identified in a study of T cells in localized non-small cell lung cancer. General study findings and limits: When the top 100 tumor clones were examined, a median about 60 of them also appeared in the adjacent lung, which was paired and uninvolved. As only one tumor region underwent sequencing, heterogeneity remains possible.

The CDR3 is 14 residues long. Germline CDR1 SGHTA, CDR2 FQGNSA. The V end was cut by 3 bases, the J end by 1 base, with 8 bases between. On this clone: Its antigen is not known.

The table came from immunoSEQ multiplex PCR; TCRdb's copy has only in-frame clones and leaves some out. The sample records approximately 41,000 clones, about 88% being singletons. V usage is TRBV7-2 and J usage is TRBJ2-3, with a tentative D call TRBD2 (6 bases). This receptor was identified in a female donor aged 60 or older with stage I squamous cell lung carcinoma. The sequences come from peripheral blood, collected before any cancer treatment. CDR3 sequence reads: CASSLQRGTDTQYF. CDR3 in DNA: TGTGCCAGCAGCTTGCAGCGGGGCACAGATACGCAGTATTTT.